This T cell receptor beta chain derives from a study of blood T cell repertoires in COVID-19. Study-wide context: Acute-phase and convalescent COVID-19 samples originated in the United States, Italy and Spain.

The CDR3 contains 17 residues. V was clipped by 6 bases and J by 1 base, with 16 bases between them. Germline CDR1 MDHEN, CDR2 SYDVKM. This clone was detected once. All recovered Cohort 3 donors got two negative PCRs, got clearance, or saw symptom resolution. The assay was immunoSEQ multiplex PCR, and TCRdb's table has in-frame clones only and misses some. The table shows approximately 210,000 clones, with 89% occurring only once. The sample taken for sequencing was PBMCs or T cells enriched from blood (not recorded which). The V and J genes are TRBV28 and TRBJ1-6; D not certain. The receptor's source is a woman between 18 and 29 years old who had recovered from COVID-19. CDR3 coding DNA: TGTGCCAGCAGCCGGGAACTTACGGGGTCCTATAATTCACCCCTCCACTTT. This codes for CASSRELTGSYNSPLHF.